The sequence of this T cell receptor beta chain was determined in a study of blood T cell repertoires in COVID-19. Study context: Whether acute or convalescent, the COVID-19 samples came from the United States, Italy and Spain. T cells, B-cell-depleted T cells, or PBMCs supplied cDNA or gDNA.

The authors' processing: Quantification of nucleated cells was approximated via reference gene primer amplification. The table came from immunoSEQ multiplex PCR; TCRdb's copy has only in-frame clones and leaves some out. The V and J calls and clone size come from that table; D and trimming were worked out from the DNA. The table records roughly 67,000 clones, roughly 84% of them present only once. V was cut by 6 bases and J by 9 bases, with 15 bases left in between. CDR1 and CDR2 from the germline V gene are SNHLY and FYNNEI. The CDR3 spans 13 residues. The V gene is TRBV2, the J gene TRBJ1-5; no clear D gene. The TCR originated in a man aged 45-65 years with active COVID-19. Sample: peripheral blood. CDR3 coding DNA: TGTGCCAGCAGCCCGAGTGGAGGAAGGCCCCAGCATTTT. Amino acids: CASSPSGGRPQHF.